The entry below describes one TCR beta chain. What this receptor recognizes is not known. No per-base quality is available; no much larger clone lies one base away. V loses 8 bases, J loses 3 bases, and the germline ends lie 10 bases apart. As encoded in the germline V gene, CDR1 is MNHEY while CDR2 is SVGAGI. From the cysteine up to the phenylalanine, the CDR3 has a length of 13 residues. The retained sequence is limited to the CDR3, 39 bases, with the frame set at the first base. The cohort consisted of 666 healthy bone marrow donors. All cohort members were sampled while nominally healthy, although unrecorded immune exposures were likely present. The donor was CMV seropositive and was included in the group of around 300 seropositive cohort members. Every donor gave a peripheral blood sample, and the peripheral blood mononuclear cells from that sample were used for TCR beta sequencing. Genomic DNA was extracted from the blood cell samples with the Qiagen DNeasy Blood Extraction Kit.

The sample originates from a study of cytomegalovirus exposure and HLA in healthy donors (dated by TCRdb to 2016 to 2017). In the study overall: In an earlier analysis of 587 of the donors, around 300 Gb of sequence data and 117 million unique TCR beta sequences from about 179 million T cells were reported. An early release that covered more than 550 HLA-typed donors contained around 300 gigabases of sequencing data and roughly 84 million unique TCR sequences. The study profiled the T cell repertoires of under 850 subjects by immunosequencing and related them to cytomegalovirus serostatus. HLA typing covered class I and class II loci at four-digit resolution. Along with the roughly 670-subject first cohort, a separate validation cohort of 120 different subjects was used. An earlier analysis of fewer than 750 of the donors used high-throughput TCR beta sequencing to judge whether each TCR beta V gene segment behaved as functional or pseudogenic. On average, around 240,000 unique TCR beta nucleotide sequences were sequenced per donor among a few hundred genotyped donors of the cohort, with roughly 18% of those sequences being non-productive. Five DR-DQ haplotypes were treated as single units for association and clustering because of strong linkage in the cohort. Every repertoire in the discovery cohort had been generated on one and the same sequencing platform. A later analysis re-examined previously published TCR beta repertoires from 600 to 700 donors and added high-resolution HLA genotyping to investigate patterns of TCR occurrence. Of the roughly 410 genotyped donors, roughly 76% were placed in the genetic ancestry cluster associated with self-reported Caucasian donors. High-throughput TCR immunosequencing, statistical association of individual TCRs with disease status, and machine learning were combined to predict cytomegalovirus infection status. The study aimed to test whether signatures of past pathogen exposure could be identified by cataloging public T cell receptors. Alongside the repertoire data, information on donor age, sex, ethnicity and CMV serostatus was compiled. Rather than using new phenotypic data, the later analysis identified candidate immune exposures from TCR beta sequences and from how often those sequences occurred across donors. In a later genetic analysis, genome-wide SNP genotypes for about 60% of the 666 donors were used, and that subset was treated as a discovery cohort. Typing coverage differed by locus: A, B, C, DRB1 and DQB1 were typed in roughly 620-630 donors, DQA1 in about 560, DPA1 in some 570, and DPB1 in roughly 470. Overall results and qualifications from the work: In a later analysis, 16,951 TCR beta sequences were associated with specific HLA alleles at a false discovery rate of 0.05. Assigning TCR associations to individual alleles was difficult when HLA alleles, especially DR and DQ, strongly co-occurred. Compared with equally common non-associated chains, HLA-associated TCR beta chains in a later analysis were more clonally expanded and had lower generation probabilities. In a later analysis, the rate of TCR association differed among HLA loci, with DRB1 alleles having the most associated TCRs and HLA-C alleles having the fewest. An association between a missense DCLRE1C variant and V-gene and J-gene trimming of TCR beta chains was found in a later genetic analysis and replicated in an independent cohort. A few of the identified cytomegalovirus-associated TCR beta chains were confirmed in vitro to be specific for cytomegalovirus antigens. Broadly in line with IMGT annotations, most TCR beta V segments showed up in productive rearrangements about 90% or about 30% of the time in an earlier analysis of 450 to 600 of the donors. A cluster of highly shared sequence variants was judged likely to be a technical artifact of the sequencing pipeline. Correlated functional status among segregating V segments might reflect linkage disequilibrium, but an unknown experimental factor could not be ruled out. Because HLA typing was missing for some donors at each locus, association tests included only the typed subset. Compared with the approximately 600-donor mean, donors in an Asian-associated ancestry cluster had fewer N-insertions in productive TCRs, according to a later genetic analysis. The 87-base-pair reads could not distinguish some IMGT-functional V segments, including TRBV6-2 and TRBV6-3, so those segments were excluded. In both the original and validation cohorts, the classifier was reported to diagnose cytomegalovirus status with high specificity and sensitivity. This cohort had only TCR beta chains sequenced, and the lack of alpha or paired-chain data limited which features could be detected. Sequencing depth was assumed to be roughly uniform across donors in the presence/absence analyses, though that assumption may not hold. A total of 150 or so TCR beta chains were listed by the study as associated with cytomegalovirus. While some public TCRs were present in many individuals, most TCR sequences turned up only very rarely across donors. A further reported finding was that TCR beta sequences accurately predicted the HLA-A and HLA-B alleles for most subjects in the first cohort. Approximately 16 rarely observed V segments, including chromosome 9 orphons, were excluded from the earlier analysis of 550 to 700 of the donors because counts were too low. In a later analysis, most CMV-associated TCR beta chains were found to appear HLA-restricted, with HLA associations seemingly driven largely by CMV exposure. According to a later analysis, parvovirus B19, influenza, CMV and Epstein-Barr virus appeared linked to several top co-occurrence clusters. It was suggested by the authors that the approach could potentially be generalized to other disease states and immunological phenotypes. Immune exposure information for the cohort was limited to CMV serostatus.

Libraries were made using the immunoSEQ multiplex PCR assay. The multiplex PCR relied on a mix of 60 forward primers for TCR Vbeta segments and 13 reverse primers for TCR Jbeta segments. The CDR3 region of rearranged TCR beta genes was amplified from genomic DNA by a multiplex PCR assay. The Illumina HiSeq System was used to sequence the amplified TCR beta libraries as 87-base-pair reads. The published analysis was carried out like this. A later analysis tallied some 79 million unique TCR beta chains across the approximately 670 repertoires, and roughly 11 million of those chains were shared by two or more donors. To remove PCR and sequencing errors, raw reads were error-corrected and collapsed into unique sequences using a nearest-neighbor algorithm that merged closely related sequences. CDR3 sequences were aligned to IMGT reference sequences to assign V, D and J gene segments. For a sequence to be retained, a match of at least six nucleotides to both a V gene segment and a J gene segment was required. A rearrangement counted as productive if the CDR3 had no stop codons and remained in frame with V and J, and every other rearrangement counted as non-productive. CDR3 was defined according to IMGT convention as the region running from the second conserved V-encoded cysteine to the conserved J-encoded phenylalanine. Sequences without an unambiguous match to a single V gene segment were excluded from the earlier analysis of 500 to 700 of the donors. An earlier analysis of roughly 590 of the donors called V segments functional above 56.7% productive rearrangements and segregating when the between-donor standard deviation exceeded 5%. A statistical classification framework was built to diagnose cytomegalovirus status from the catalog of TCR beta chain sequences. In a later analysis, TCR nucleotide sequences were compared against IMGT/GENE-DB human TR gene sequences so that V and J genes could be assigned. In a later analysis, CDR3 sequences and most-parsimonious VDJ recombination scenarios were assigned using the TCRdist pipeline. In a later analysis, each TCR beta chain was defined by its CDR3 amino acid sequence together with its V-gene family, and reads without a unique V-gene family were excluded. In a later analysis, 450 to 600 highly shared, low-generation-probability nucleotide sequences were removed to address suspected cross-contamination and a sequencing artifact. In a later analysis, a clonal expansion index for each public chain was calculated from normalized within-repertoire ranks of inferred template counts. In a later analysis, generation probabilities were computed with a VDJ recombination model fitted to out-of-frame rearrangements, and the resulting probabilities were checked against IGoR. In a later analysis, hypergeometric tests were used to score TCR-TCR, TCR-HLA and TCR-CMV co-occurrence, with a repertoire-size bias correction applied to TCR pairs. False discovery rates were estimated in a later analysis by permuting HLA or CMV assignments 20 times. In a later analysis, co-occurring TCRs were grouped with DBSCAN, and TCRdist sequence similarity was added when clustering was performed within HLA-allele-positive subsets. Repertoires with fewer than 30,000 or more than 120,000 public chains, plus five repertoires with anomalous nucleotide sharing, were excluded from co-occurrence clustering. TCRdb holds this immuneACCESS table with in-frame rearrangements only. Some clones are missing; in checked studies, unresolved V genes explain under half, and the rest has no known cause. V, J and clone size reflect that table, while D and trimming were determined from the DNA. Recorded for this sample are 93,000 or so clones; around 82% of them occurred a single time. The top ten clones comprise 10% of the sample.

The rearrangement joined TRBV6-5 to TRBJ2-2; the D gene is possibly TRBD2, with 5 bases matching. Sequenced sample: PBMCs. The sequence was obtained from a young woman in good health and CMV-seropositive. The CDR3 protein is CASEASYTGELFF. The bases are TGTGCCAGCGAAGCTAGCTACACCGGGGAGCTGTTTTTT.